This T cell receptor (beta chain) was sequenced for a study of blood T cell repertoires in COVID-19. As for the study in general: From T cells, B-cell-depleted T cells, or PBMCs came the material, which was cDNA or gDNA.

Per germline, CDR1 MNHEY and CDR2 SVGEGT. V lost 5 bases and J lost 5; bases outside the gene matches: 9. The CDR3 has 14 residues. The authors' processing: The assay estimated nucleated cells by amplifying reference gene primers. The data were produced by immunoSEQ multiplex PCR, yet TCRdb's version contains in-frame clones alone and is incomplete. The V and J calls and clone size were taken over from that table, and D and trimming were inferred from the DNA. The sample has approximately 160,000 clones, about 88% seen once. The clonotype comes from a man aged 60-69 years with COVID-19, enrolled during active disease. The rearrangement uses TRBV6-2 or TRBV6-3 and TRBJ2-7, with TRBD1 identical over 7 bases. The sequencing sample was made of peripheral blood. The CDR3 nucleotides are TGTGCCAGCAGTACAATCACAGGGGAAAACGAGCAGTACTTC. Its translation: CASSTITGENEQYF.